What follows are 26 T cell receptor beta chains derived from one specimen sequenced in a study of blood T cell repertoires in COVID-19. Using immunoSEQ multiplex PCR, the repertoire was profiled, and TCRdb retains in-frame clones only, with some absent. The table has under 300,000 clones, 70% to 90% seen once. Sequenced material: peripheral blood. Receptors were obtained from a woman between 70 and 85 years old with COVID-19, enrolled during active disease.

This clone has only one observation. The rearrangement links TRBV12-5 to TRBJ2-2; 8 nucleotides line up with TRBD1. Germline trimming cut 5 bases from V and 4 bases from J; bases unmatched to any gene: 6. The CDR3 length is 15 residues. Germline V gene lookup returns CDR1 LGHNT and CDR2 FRNRAP. In nucleotides, the CDR3 is TGTGCTAGTGGTACGACAGGGGAGGTCACCGGGGAGCTGTTTTTT. Amino acids: CASGTTGEVTGELFF.

The chain uses TRBV11-3 and TRBJ1-6; D is unresolved. The germline V gene has CDR1 SGHNT and CDR2 YENEEA. The V and J ends lost 2 bases and 5 bases respectively, with 4 bases between them. This CDR3 is built from 13 residues. The CDR3 sequence: CASSLNNNSPLHF. The CDR3 bases are TGTGCCAGCAGCTTAAACAATAATTCACCCCTCCACTTT.

This clone turned up a few times. This sequence joins TRBV7-2 and TRBJ2-7; tentative D call: TRBD2 (6 bases). The CDR3 loop spans 13 amino acids. The V end was cut by 6 bases, the J end by 6 bases, with 15 bases between. The V gene's germline CDR1 is SGHTA and CDR2 FQGNSA. CDR3 nucleotides: TGTGCCAGCAGGCCCGGAGGGGTAGCCGAGCAGTACTTC. Residues: CASRPGGVAEQYF.

This clone was found once. This chain links TRBV4-1 with TRBJ2-1; the D is unclear. Germline V gene data show CDR1 as MGHRA and CDR2 as YSYEKL. Trimming removed 0 bases at V and 8 bases at J, with 5 bases between. The CDR3 sequence is 12 residues long. CDR3: CASSQEYYEQFF. In nucleotides, the CDR3 is TGCGCCAGCAGCCAAGAATACTATGAGCAGTTCTTC.

The chain combines TRBV5-4 with TRBJ2-7; TRBD1 aligns across 8 bases. Unmatched junction bases numbered 10, after V lost 4 bases and J lost 7 bases. Germline CDR1 reads SGHNT; CDR2 reads YYREEE (reference sequence). This CDR3 spans 14 amino acids. The CDR3 region has the DNA TGTGCCAGCAGCCCCTCCGGGACAGGATGGGAGCAGTACTTC. Translation gives CASSPSGTGWEQYF.

This clone was observed a single time. V gene TRBV9 combines with J gene TRBJ1-4; possibly TRBD1 for D (5 bases). This CDR3 comprises 16 residues. Germline CDR1 reads SGDLS; CDR2 reads YYNGEE. V lost 0 bases and J 1 base, leaving 10 bases between the germline ends. CDR3 in DNA: TGTGCCAGCAGCGTAGAGAGACAGCAAACTAATGAAAAACTGTTTTTT. Encoded protein: CASSVERQQTNEKLFF.

This clone was counted once. The genes are TRBV19 and TRBJ2-2; 8 bases are shared with TRBD1. V lost 6 bases and J lost 3; bases outside the gene matches: 15. CDR1 LNHDA and CDR2 SQIVND come from the germline V gene (reference sequence). CDR3 length: 18 residues. For the CDR3, the DNA is TGTGCCAGTAGCCCAGAGGGCAGGGGGCAAGGGTACACCGGGGAGCTGTTTTTT. Translation: CASSPEGRGQGYTGELFF.

V is TRBV30 and J is TRBJ1-2; tentative D call: TRBD1 (5 bases). Germline V gene lookup returns CDR1 GTSNPN and CDR2 SVGIG (reference sequence). The CDR3 extends over 14 amino acids. The V and J ends lost 4 bases and 4 bases respectively, with 16 bases between them. The chain's CDR3 is CAWTQGVFGYGYTF. Written as DNA, the CDR3 is TGTGCCTGGACCCAAGGGGTCTTCGGCTATGGCTACACCTTC.

The J gene is TRBJ1-5, the V gene TRBV11-2, with 8 nucleotides matching TRBD1. This CDR3 has 16 amino acids. J gave up 2 bases and V 5 bases, and 8 bases lay outside the gene matches. Germline V CDR1 and CDR2: SGHAT, FQNNGV. CDR3 loop: CASSPDLDRGNQPQHF. CDR3 nucleotide sequence: TGTGCCAGCAGCCCGGATCTGGACAGGGGCAATCAGCCCCAGCATTTT.

The chain couples TRBV9 to TRBJ2-5, with D possibly matching TRBD1 (6 bases). V lost 4 bases and J lost 2, with 12 bases in between. CDR1 is SGDLS and CDR2 is YYNGEE in the germline V gene. The CDR3 totals 14 residues. DNA of the CDR3: TGTGCCAGCAGCCAAGGGACACAGCAAGAGACCCAGTACTTC. This translates into CASSQGTQQETQYF.

This chain connects TRBV5-1 to TRBJ1-1; no clear D gene. The CDR3 is 14 amino acids. Germline V gene data show CDR1 as SGHRS and CDR2 as YFSETQ. V lost 5 bases to trimming and J lost 1 base, with 12 bases between them. The CDR3 DNA reads TGCGCCAGCAGGTCGGCCGGGAGGAACACTGAAGCTTTCTTT. Translation gives CASRSAGRNTEAFF.

The chain combines TRBV19 with TRBJ1-1; possibly TRBD1 for D (5 bases). With 8 bases removed from V and 0 bases from J, the gap between germline ends came to 10 bases. The CDR3 sequence is 13 residues long. The germline CDR1 and CDR2 sequences are LNHDA and SQIVND (reference sequence). The CDR3 reads CASSRVLNTEAFF. The DNA of the CDR3 is TGTGCCAGTTCCAGGGTTCTGAACACTGAAGCTTTCTTT.

This sequence joins TRBV2 and TRBJ2-1; D perhaps matches TRBD2 (6 bases). The CDR3 loop spans 13 amino acids. Per the germline V gene, CDR1 is SNHLY and CDR2 is FYNNEI. The germline V and J ends were trimmed by 6 bases and 13 bases, with 19 bases remaining between them. This CDR3 reads CASRISSSGEQFF. CDR3 nucleotides: TGTGCCAGCAGGATATCGTCATCGGGAGAACAGTTCTTC.

This clone was seen repeatedly, ten times or more. The chain links TRBV6-1 to TRBJ2-1; 11 bases fit TRBD2. The length of the CDR3 is 15 residues. Germline-derived CDR1 and CDR2 are MNHNS and SASEGT. V gave up 1 base and J gave up 7 bases; unmatched junction bases: 3. CDR3 amino acids: CASSEGSGGANEQFF. CDR3 nucleotides: TGTGCCAGCAGTGAAGGTAGCGGGGGGGCGAATGAGCAGTTCTTC.

This chain uses TRBV27 with TRBJ1-1; possible D gene TRBD1, 6 bases. The V gene lost 7 bases and the J gene lost 4 bases, with 16 bases spanning the gap. The CDR3 has 14 residues. Germline loops: CDR1 MNHEY, CDR2 SMNVEV (reference sequence). The CDR3 DNA reads as TGTGCCAGCAAGTCCGGGGGGGCGGGCACTGAAGCTTTCTTT. Translating gives CASKSGGAGTEAFF.

This clone was seen more than once but under ten times. Within the sample, other DNA sequences also encode this same CDR3. The V and J genes are TRBV3-1 (or the pseudogene TRBV3-2) and TRBJ2-1; 8 nucleotides align to TRBD2. Germline CDR1 is LGHDT and CDR2 is YNNKEL (reference sequence). The CDR3 loop spans 15 amino acids. With V trimmed by 4 bases and J by 5 bases, 7 bases remained unmatched. CDR3 amino acids: CASSPSGGFNNEQFF. CDR3 sequence (DNA): TGTGCCAGCAGCCCCTCGGGGGGGTTTAACAATGAGCAGTTCTTC.

The rearrangement joins TRBV4-1 to TRBJ2-3; D is possibly TRBD1 (5 bases). The germline CDR1 and CDR2 sequences are MGHRA and YSYEKL. The CDR3 runs 16 residues. Between the trimmed V and J ends, which lost 3 bases and 3 bases, there was a span of 16 bases. The CDR3 protein is CASSHLGVPGTDTQYF. The DNA for the CDR3 is TGCGCCAGCAGCCACCTAGGGGTCCCTGGAACAGATACGCAGTATTTT.

The CDR3 bases are TGTGCCACCAGCGCCGGGACTAGCGGGGGGGCCTCCTCCTACAATGAGCAGTTCTTC. This encodes CATSAGTSGGASSYNEQFF. The rearrangement links TRBV24-1 to TRBJ2-1; 16 positions match TRBD2. CDR3 size: 19 residues. CDR1 is KGHDR and CDR2 is SFDVKD in the germline V gene. V was clipped by 7 bases and J by 0 bases; unmatched bases: 8.

The J gene is TRBJ2-7, the V gene TRBV19; 9 bases are shared with TRBD1. The CDR3 is 13 residues long. Germline V gives CDR1 LNHDA, CDR2 SQIVND (reference sequence). With V trimmed by 4 bases and J by 5 bases, 3 bases remained unmatched. The CDR3 nucleotides read TGTGCCAGTAGTAGACAGGGGGACAACGAGCAGTACTTC. This translates into CASSRQGDNEQYF.

V gene TRBV2 combines with J gene TRBJ1-2, with TRBD1 matching over 10 bases. Germline CDR1 and CDR2: SNHLY and FYNNEI. The CDR3 runs to 15 residues. V dropped 6 bases and J dropped 1; count of bases not matched to a gene: 5. In nucleotides, the CDR3 is TGTGCCAGCAGCCCCCGGGACAGGGGTAACTATGGCTACACCTTC. Its translation is CASSPRDRGNYGYTF.

The genes are TRBV12-3 or TRBV12-4 and TRBJ1-2, with a tentative D call TRBD1 (6 bases). This CDR3 has 12 amino acids. V gave up 8 bases and J gave up 8 bases, with 15 bases separating them. The CDR3 nucleotides read TGTGCCAGCGCTACAAGGGGGACAGGCTACACCTTC. It encodes CASATRGTGYTF.

The genes are TRBV4-2 and TRBJ1-5; no clear D gene. Trimming stripped 4 bases from V and 1 base from J, with 11 bases between. This CDR3 has 15 residues. CDR1 is LGHNA and CDR2 is YNFKEQ in the germline V gene. The CDR3 here is CASSPEGSSNQPQHF. CDR3 coding DNA: TGTGCCAGCAGCCCGGAGGGAAGCAGCAATCAGCCCCAGCATTTT.

The CDR3: CASSVGQGGNYEQYF. CDR3 coding DNA: TGTGCCAGCAGCGTCGGACAGGGGGGGAACTACGAGCAGTACTTC. The chain carries TRBV9 and TRBJ2-7, with TRBD1 matching over 10 bases. The V gene's germline CDR1 is SGDLS and CDR2 YYNGEE. V shed 2 bases and J 3 bases; nucleotides not matched to a gene: 5. This CDR3 is 15 amino acids long.

This clone has a handful of counts. The chain recombines TRBV5-4 with TRBJ1-1, with D possibly TRBD1 on 6 matching bases. CDR1 is SGHNT and CDR2 is YYREEE in the germline V gene (reference sequence). V lost 2 bases and J 4 bases, leaving 12 bases between the germline ends. The length of the CDR3 is 14 residues. The CDR3 DNA reads as TGTGCCAGCAGCTTCAGGGGTGGGGGCACTGAAGCTTTCTTT. Protein sequence: CASSFRGGGTEAFF.

This clone was found many times. J is TRBJ1-2 and V is TRBV29-1; D perhaps matches TRBD1 (6 bases). The CDR3 loop spans 13 amino acids. Germline CDR1 SQVTM, CDR2 ANQGSEA. V shed 6 bases and J shed 4 bases, with 15 bases lying between them. The CDR3 DNA sequence: TGCAGCGTAGTACAGGGCGAAAGCTATGGCTACACCTTC. The encoded protein is CSVVQGESYGYTF. The whole variable domain, filled in from reference TRBV29-1 and TRBJ1-2, reads SAVISQKPSRDICQRGTSLTIQCQVDSQVTMMFWYRQQPGQSLTLIATANQGSEATYESGFVIDKFPISRPNLTFSTLTVSNMSPEDSSIYLCSVVQGESYGYTFGSGTRLTVV.

The chain recombines TRBV14 with TRBJ1-5; 8 bases map to TRBD1. The germline V gene encodes CDR1 SGHDN and CDR2 FVKESK. This CDR3 is 13 amino acids long. V was pared by 10 bases and J by 5 bases, with 7 bases of the junction left unmatched. CDR3 residues: CAIYRDRHQPQHF. As DNA, the CDR3 is TGTGCCATCTACCGGGACAGGCATCAGCCCCAGCATTTT.